This T cell receptor beta chain was retrieved from a study of blood T cell repertoires in COVID-19. At the level of the study: Sources were T cells, B-cell-depleted T cells, or PBMCs; the material itself was cDNA or gDNA.

In the authors' workflow: It was from reference gene primer amplification that nucleated cell counts were estimated. Using immunoSEQ multiplex PCR, the repertoire was profiled, and TCRdb retains in-frame clones only, with some absent. V, J and clone size reflect that table, while D and trimming were determined from the DNA. Of 60,000 to 85,000 clones listed, more than 75% are singletons. Germline CDR1 reads GTSNPN; CDR2 reads SVGIG (reference sequence). V was clipped by 2 bases and J by 4 bases, with 15 bases between them. This CDR3 is 15 amino acids long. This TCR derives from a human donor in a cohort sampled during active COVID-19. This chain uses TRBV30 with TRBJ1-5, with D unclear. Sequenced: peripheral blood. The CDR3 here is CAWSSGVLPNQPQHF. The CDR3 nucleotides read TGTGCCTGGAGTAGCGGGGTACTACCAAATCAGCCCCAGCATTTT.